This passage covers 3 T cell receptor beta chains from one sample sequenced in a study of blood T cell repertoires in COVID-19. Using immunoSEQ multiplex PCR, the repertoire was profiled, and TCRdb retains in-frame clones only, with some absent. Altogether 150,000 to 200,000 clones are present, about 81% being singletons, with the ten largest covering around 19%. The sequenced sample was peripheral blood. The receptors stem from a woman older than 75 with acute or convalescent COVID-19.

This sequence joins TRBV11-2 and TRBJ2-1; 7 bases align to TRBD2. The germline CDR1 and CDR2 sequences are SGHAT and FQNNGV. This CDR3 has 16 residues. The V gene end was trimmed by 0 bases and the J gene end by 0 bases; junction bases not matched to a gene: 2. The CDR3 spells CASSLEGGSSYNEQFF. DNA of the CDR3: TGTGCCAGCAGCTTAGAAGGCGGGAGCTCCTACAATGAGCAGTTCTTC.

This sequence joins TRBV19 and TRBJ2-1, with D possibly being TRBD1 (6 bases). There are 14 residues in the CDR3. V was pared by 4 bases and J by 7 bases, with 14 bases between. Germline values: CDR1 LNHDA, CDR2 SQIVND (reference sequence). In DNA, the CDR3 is TGTGCCAGTAGTAAACAGGGAGTAGGGAATGAGCAGTTCTTC. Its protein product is CASSKQGVGNEQFF. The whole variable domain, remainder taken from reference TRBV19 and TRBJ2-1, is DGGITQSPKYLFRKEGQNVTLSCEQNLNHDAMYWYRQDPGQGLRLIYYSQIVNDFQKGDIAEGYSVSREKKESFPLTVTSAQKNPTAFYLCASSKQGVGNEQFFGPGTRLTVL.

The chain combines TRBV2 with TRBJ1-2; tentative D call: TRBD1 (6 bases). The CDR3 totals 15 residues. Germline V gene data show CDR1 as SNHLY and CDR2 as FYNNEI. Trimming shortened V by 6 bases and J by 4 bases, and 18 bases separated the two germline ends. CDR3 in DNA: TGTGCCAGCAGGGTCGGCCGCGGGGGCTCCTATGGCTACACCTTC. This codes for CASRVGRGGSYGYTF.